This T cell receptor beta chain was captured by sequencing in a study of CD8 T cells in Susac syndrome. V gave up 4 bases and J gave up 2 bases, with 14 bases separating them. The CDR3 loop spans 15 amino acids. CDR1 is SGHNT, CDR2 YYREEE, per germline (reference sequence). The authors sequenced TCR beta from blood CD8+ and CD4+ T cells. It was negative isolation that provided the CD8+ and CD4+ T cells, whereas TEMRA cells were enriched by FACS. Note on this clonotype: The antigen is undetermined.

Random hexamers were used to reverse transcribe the RNA input (about 0.5 to 1 ug). The immunoSEQ assay covered 54 Vbeta and 13 Jbeta segments for CDR3. A single record per CDR3 protein comes from TCRdb applying MiXCR to the immunoSEQ multiplex PCR reads. The data show roughly 200,000 distinct CDR3 sequences, 90% to 96% seen once. Whole-study results and caveats: The authors acknowledged that their TCR sequencing and HLA analysis involved a relatively small number of individuals.

This sequence was found in a human donor with multiple sclerosis. V gene TRBV5-4 combines with J gene TRBJ2-3; D is tentatively TRBD1 or TRBD2 (5 bases each). Sequencing input: CD4+ T cells from PBMCs. The CDR3 here is CASSRGPSNTDTQYF. The CDR3 bases are TGTGCCAGCAGCCGGGGCCCTAGCAACACAGATACGCAGTATTTT.